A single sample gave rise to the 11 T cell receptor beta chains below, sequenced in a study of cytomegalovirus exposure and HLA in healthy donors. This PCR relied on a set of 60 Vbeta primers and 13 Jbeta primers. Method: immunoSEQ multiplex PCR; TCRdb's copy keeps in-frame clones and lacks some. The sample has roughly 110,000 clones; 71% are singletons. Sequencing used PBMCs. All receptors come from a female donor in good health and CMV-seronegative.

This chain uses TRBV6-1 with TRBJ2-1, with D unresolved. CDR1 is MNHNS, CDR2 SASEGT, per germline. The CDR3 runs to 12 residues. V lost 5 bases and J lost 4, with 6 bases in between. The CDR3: CASSIVYNEQFF. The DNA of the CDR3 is TGTGCCAGCAGTATCGTTTACAATGAGCAGTTCTTC.

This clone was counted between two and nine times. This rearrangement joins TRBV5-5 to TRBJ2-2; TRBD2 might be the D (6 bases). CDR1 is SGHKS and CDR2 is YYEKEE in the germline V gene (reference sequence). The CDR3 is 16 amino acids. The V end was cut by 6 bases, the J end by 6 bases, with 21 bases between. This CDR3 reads CASIAGRGKWAGELFF. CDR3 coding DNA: TGTGCCAGCATCGCTGGTCGGGGGAAGTGGGCCGGGGAGCTGTTTTTT.

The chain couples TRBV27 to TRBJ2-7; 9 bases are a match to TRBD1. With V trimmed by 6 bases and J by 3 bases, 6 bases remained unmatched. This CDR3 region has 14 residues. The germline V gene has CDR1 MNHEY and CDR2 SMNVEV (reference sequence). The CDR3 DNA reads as TGTGCCAGCAGCCGGGACAGGGAGCACTACGAGCAGTACTTC. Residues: CASSRDREHYEQYF.

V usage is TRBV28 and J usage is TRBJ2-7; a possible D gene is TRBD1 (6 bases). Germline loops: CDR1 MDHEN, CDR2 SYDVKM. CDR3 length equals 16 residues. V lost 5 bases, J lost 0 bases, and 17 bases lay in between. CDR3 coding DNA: TGTGCCAGCAGTCGTACAGGGTACCCTTTCTCCTACGAGCAGTACTTC. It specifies CASSRTGYPFSYEQYF.

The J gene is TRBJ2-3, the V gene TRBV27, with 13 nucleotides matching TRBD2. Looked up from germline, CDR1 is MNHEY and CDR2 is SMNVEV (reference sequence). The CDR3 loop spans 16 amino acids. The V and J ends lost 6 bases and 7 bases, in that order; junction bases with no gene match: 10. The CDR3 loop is CASSRSGTSGTHTQYF. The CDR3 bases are TGTGCCAGCAGCCGCTCCGGGACTAGCGGGACCCATACGCAGTATTTT.

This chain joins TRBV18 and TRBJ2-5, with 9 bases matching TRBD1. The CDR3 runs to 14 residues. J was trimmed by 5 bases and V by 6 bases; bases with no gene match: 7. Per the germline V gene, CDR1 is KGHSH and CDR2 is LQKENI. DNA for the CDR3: TGTGCCAGCTCCATGGACAGGGGAGAGGAGACCCAGTACTTC. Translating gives CASSMDRGEETQYF.

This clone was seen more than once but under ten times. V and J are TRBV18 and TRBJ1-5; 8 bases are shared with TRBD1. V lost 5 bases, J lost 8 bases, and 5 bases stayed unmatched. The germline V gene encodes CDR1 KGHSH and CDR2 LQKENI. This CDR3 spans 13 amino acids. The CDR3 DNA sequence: TGTGCCAGCTCAACACAGGGGGATAAGCCCCAGCATTTT. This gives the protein CASSTQGDKPQHF.

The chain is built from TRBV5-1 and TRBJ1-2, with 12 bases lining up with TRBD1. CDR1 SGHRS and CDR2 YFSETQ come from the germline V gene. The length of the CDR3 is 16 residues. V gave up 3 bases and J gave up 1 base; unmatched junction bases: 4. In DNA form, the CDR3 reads TGCGCCAGCAGCTCGGGACAGGGGGCTAATAACTATGGCTACACCTTC. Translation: CASSSGQGANNYGYTF.

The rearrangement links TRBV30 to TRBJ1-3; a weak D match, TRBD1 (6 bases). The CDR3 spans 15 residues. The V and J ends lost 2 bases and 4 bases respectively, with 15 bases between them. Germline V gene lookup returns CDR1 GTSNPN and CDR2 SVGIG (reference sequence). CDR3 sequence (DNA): TGTGCCTGGAGTCGGCGGCAGGGGCGAGGAAACACCATATATTTT. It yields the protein CAWSRRQGRGNTIYF.

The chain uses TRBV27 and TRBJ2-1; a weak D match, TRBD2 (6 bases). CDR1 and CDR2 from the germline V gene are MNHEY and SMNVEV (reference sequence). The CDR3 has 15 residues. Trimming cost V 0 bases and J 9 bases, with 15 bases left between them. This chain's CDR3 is CASSLSGGTPGEQFF. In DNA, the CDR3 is TGTGCCAGCAGTTTATCTGGCGGGACCCCAGGTGAGCAGTTCTTC.

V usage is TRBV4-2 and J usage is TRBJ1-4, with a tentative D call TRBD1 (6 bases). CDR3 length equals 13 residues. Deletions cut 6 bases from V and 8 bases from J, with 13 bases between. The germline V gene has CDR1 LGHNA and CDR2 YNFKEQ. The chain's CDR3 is CASRSEGVEKLFF. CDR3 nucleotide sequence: TGTGCCAGCAGGAGTGAGGGGGTAGAAAAACTGTTTTTT.